This T cell receptor beta chain is drawn from a study of response to subunit inactivated influenza vaccine. Notes on the study in general: The authors offered the suggestion that each seasonal influenza vaccination recruits few new T cells.

Germline loops: CDR1 SGHKS, CDR2 YYEKEE (reference sequence). There are 11 residues in the CDR3. The V gene lost 4 bases and the J gene lost 10 bases, with 8 bases spanning the gap. This clonotype showed up just a few times. Its target is unknown. A single record per CDR3 protein comes from TCRdb applying MiXCR to the RT-PCR reads. The table has about 180,000 distinct CDR3 sequences, about 10% seen once. The chain combines TRBV5-5 with TRBJ1-4; D unresolved. This TCR came from a middle-aged man who received an inactivated influenza vaccine. The sample was non-naive T cells sorted from PBMCs, taken on the day of vaccination. CDR3 in DNA: TGTGCCAGCAGCCCCCCTGGAAAACTGTTTTTT. As protein: CASSPPGKLFF.